This is a list of T cell receptor beta chains from one sample in a study of early T cells in non-severe SARS-CoV-2 infection. TCRdb independently ran MiXCR on the 5' RACE reads; one entry per CDR3 protein. The data hold fewer than 60,000 distinct CDR3 sequences, with 3.5% to 4.5% observed a single time. The sample consisted of whole blood. Source of these receptors: an adult who was a healthcare worker with PCR-confirmed SARS-CoV-2 infection or an uninfected control (not recorded which). Each CDR3 is given with its conserved first and last residue. D genes are given only for firm matches. Size tells how often a clone was seen (once, few, many) or the class of an expanded clone, and some rows leave it out.

D	size	V	J	DNA	CDR3
TRBD1	many	TRBV19	TRBJ1-5	TGTGCCAGTAGTTTACTTCCCGGACAGGGAGGAAAAGGAACGCAGCCCCAGCATTTT	CASSLLPGQGGKGTQPQHF
TRBD1	many	TRBV29-1	TRBJ1-5	TGCAGCGTTAGGGACAGGGGTCAGCCCCAGCATTTT	CSVRDRGQPQHF
TRBD1	many	TRBV10-3	TRBJ1-2	TGTGCCATCAGTGAGTCGACCGGGACAGACTATGGCTACACCTTC	CAISESTGTDYGYTF
TRBD2	many	TRBV7-8	TRBJ2-1	TGTGCCAGCAGCTTAGGACGACTAGCGGGGCCTGAGTTCTTC	CASSLGRLAGPEFF
.	many	TRBV10-3	TRBJ2-1	TGTGCCTCCGCGACACGGGGGGCCCGAGATGAGCAGTTCTTC	CASATRGARDEQFF
TRBD2	many	TRBV13	TRBJ2-1	TGTGCCAGCAGCCCAGTTTCGACGGGGGGGAACAATGAGCAGTTCTTC	CASSPVSTGGNNEQFF
.	many	TRBV5-1	TRBJ1-4	TGCGCCAGCAGCTGGGGTCAGCCAAGGAAGGAAAAACTGTTTTTT	CASSWGQPRKEKLFF
.	few	TRBV4-3	TRBJ1-1	TGCGCCAGCAGCCAGACACGGTGGGCTGAAGCTTTCTTT	CASSQTRWAEAFF
.	few	TRBV19	TRBJ1-4	TGTGCCAGTAGTAGAACGGACAACCGAGGGGAAAAACTGTTTTTT	CASSRTDNRGEKLFF
TRBD2	many	TRBV3-1	TRBJ2-1	TGTGCCAGCAGCCAAGAAAGATGGGCGATTGGTAGCGGGAGTTTCTACAATGAGCAGTTCTTC	CASSQERWAIGSGSFYNEQFF
.	few	TRBV7-2	TRBJ2-3	TGTGCCAGCAGCTTAGTCACTAGCCGCGCAGATACGCAGTATTTT	CASSLVTSRADTQYF
TRBD2	many	TRBV6-6	TRBJ2-1	TGTGCCAGCAGTTACCCGGGGGGGGCCTCCAATGAGCAGTTCTTC	CASSYPGGASNEQFF
TRBD2	many	TRBV20-1	TRBJ2-3	TGCAGTGCCTGGGGACTAACCCTTTCCACAGATACGCAGTATTTT	CSAWGLTLSTDTQYF
.	many	TRBV7-2	TRBJ2-5	TGTGCCAGCAGCTTTATTTTGGTCGGGCAGACCCAGTACTTC	CASSFILVGQTQYF
.	few	TRBV18	TRBJ1-2	TGTGCCAGCTCACTTCGGGACATCCGTAACTATGGCTACACCTTC	CASSLRDIRNYGYTF
.	many	TRBV6-6	TRBJ2-3	TGTGCCAGCAGTTACTCGATTAGTGGGGGCAGAGATACGCAGTATTTT	CASSYSISGGRDTQYF
TRBD1	many	TRBV12-3/TRBV12-4	TRBJ1-2	TGTGCCAGCAGCCCTGACAGGGATGGCTACACCTTC	CASSPDRDGYTF
.	.	TRBV20-1	TRBJ1-3	TGCAGTGCTAGAGACGTCCCGACAGGAGCTGGAAACACCATATATTTT	CSARDVPTGAGNTIYF
.	many	TRBV19	TRBJ1-5	TGTGCCAGTAGTCCTCTTATTAGCAATCAGCCCCAGCATTTT	CASSPLISNQPQHF
TRBD1	few	TRBV5-1	TRBJ1-1	TGCGCCAGCAGCTCCGGGACAGTGAGCACTGAAGCTTTCTTT	CASSSGTVSTEAFF
TRBD2	many	TRBV20-1	TRBJ2-1	TGCAGTGCTTGGCGGCCCTCGGGAGGGAATGAGCAGTTCTTC	CSAWRPSGGNEQFF
.	many	TRBV30	TRBJ2-7	TGTGCCTGGTGGAGGGACGGACCCTACGAGCAGTACTTC	CAWWRDGPYEQYF
.	many	TRBV27	TRBJ1-5	TGTGCCAGCGCAAATAGGGGCAATCAGCCCCAGCATTTT	CASANRGNQPQHF
TRBD1	.	TRBV20-1	TRBJ2-7	TGCAGTGCTAGGGGTCAGGGGGCCCCCTACGAGCAGTACTTC	CSARGQGAPYEQYF
.	many	TRBV6-6	TRBJ1-5	TGTGCCAGCAGTTACCAAATCAGGGATCAGCCCCAGCATTTT	CASSYQIRDQPQHF
TRBD1	many	TRBV16	TRBJ1-2	TGTGCCAGCAGCCACCGTTCTGGGGACAGGGTAAATGGCTACACCTTC	CASSHRSGDRVNGYTF
.	few	TRBV24-1	TRBJ2-6	TGTGCCACCAGTGATTCTGCCCTGGGACGCAACTCTGGGGCCAACGTCCTGACTTTC	CATSDSALGRNSGANVLTF
.	many	TRBV12-5	TRBJ1-1	TGTGCTAGTGGTCTGGTGGGGGGTTACAACACTGAAGCTTTCTTT	CASGLVGGYNTEAFF
TRBD2	.	TRBV5-8	TRBJ2-1	TGTGCCAGCAGCTCCTCTGTAGCGGGGTCAACCTACAATGAGCAGTTCTTC	CASSSSVAGSTYNEQFF
.	many	TRBV20-1	TRBJ2-3	TGCAGTGCTAGAGACTCAACGGGGTTTTCAGATACGCAGTATTTT	CSARDSTGFSDTQYF
.	many	TRBV4-2	TRBJ2-7	TGTGCCAGCAGCCAATGGGAGACCTACGAGCAGTACTTC	CASSQWETYEQYF
TRBD1	.	TRBV7-9	TRBJ1-3	TGTGCCAGCAGCGGCACAGGGGCTGGAAACACCATATATTTT	CASSGTGAGNTIYF
.	.	TRBV6-5	TRBJ1-1	TGTGCCAGCAGTTACTCCGGCAGGATGAACACTGAAGCTTTCTTT	CASSYSGRMNTEAFF
.	many	TRBV27	TRBJ2-1	TGTGCCAGCAGTTTCAGGCGCTCCTACAATGAGCAGTTCTTC	CASSFRRSYNEQFF
.	many	TRBV5-1	TRBJ1-3	TGCGCCAGCAGCTTAGCACCGGGATCCTCTGGAAACACCATATATTTT	CASSLAPGSSGNTIYF
.	many	TRBV7-2	TRBJ1-3	TGTGCCAGCAGCTTAGCCCCGGCAGGGATAGGAAACACCATATATTTT	CASSLAPAGIGNTIYF
.	.	TRBV7-8	TRBJ2-2	TGTGCCAGCAGCCAAAAAATTAACACCGGGGAGCTGTTTTTT	CASSQKINTGELFF
TRBD2	many	TRBV7-3	TRBJ2-7	TGTGCCAGCAGCTCTGGGACTAGCGGGGCCGAGCAGTACTTC	CASSSGTSGAEQYF
.	.	TRBV6-6	TRBJ2-2	TGTGCCAGCAGTTACTCCCCCGGGGAGCTGTTTTTT	CASSYSPGELFF
TRBD2	.	TRBV2	TRBJ2-2	TGTGCCAGCAGTGAACTAGCGGGGGGGACCGGGGAGCTGTTTTTT	CASSELAGGTGELFF
.	many	TRBV12-3/TRBV12-4	TRBJ2-1	TGTGCCAGCAGTCCTACGGGGTCTAATGAGCAGTTCTTC	CASSPTGSNEQFF
.	.	TRBV5-5	TRBJ1-1	TGTGCCAACAGCTTGGGCCAGGACACTGAAGCTTTCTTT	CANSLGQDTEAFF
TRBD1	many	TRBV27	TRBJ2-1	TGTGCCAGCAGTTTATCGTGGCAGGGGGCGAATGAGCAGTTCTTC	CASSLSWQGANEQFF
.	many	TRBV6-6	TRBJ2-1	TGTGCCAGCAGTTACGGGACTTTCAATGAGCAGTTCTTC	CASSYGTFNEQFF
.	many	TRBV10-3	TRBJ2-3	TGTGCCATCAGTGAGGCGGGACAGATCACAGATACGCAGTATTTT	CAISEAGQITDTQYF
TRBD2	many	TRBV3-1	TRBJ2-1	TGTGCCAGCAGCCAAGATGGGGGACTAGCTTACAATGAGCAGTTCTTC	CASSQDGGLAYNEQFF
.	many	TRBV7-9	TRBJ2-3	TGTGCCTGGCTTTTGCTGTCGGGTACGCAGTATTTT	CAWLLLSGTQYF
.	few	TRBV5-1	TRBJ1-2	TGCGCCAGCAGCTTGAGGAGGGCGCCGGATGGCTACACCTTC	CASSLRRAPDGYTF